This T cell receptor beta chain comes out of a study of blood T cell repertoires in COVID-19. At the level of the study: T cells, B-cell-depleted T cells, or PBMCs supplied cDNA or gDNA.

During active infection, Seattle patients enrolled and were then monitored through disease. Some clones are missing from TCRdb's copy, which holds only in-frame ones; the method was immunoSEQ multiplex PCR. The repertoire has roughly 200,000 clones, about 76% of them found once; the top ten carry nearly 6%. The TCR sequence derives from a woman in her 40s with COVID-19, enrolled during active disease. Specimen: peripheral blood.

The CDR3 protein is CASSYGSYSTSGNTIYF. In DNA form, the CDR3 reads TGTGCCAGCAGCTACGGGTCGTATAGTACCTCTGGAAACACCATATATTTT. The rearrangement links TRBV5-4 to TRBJ1-3, with D hard to call. Trimming took 3 bases from V and 0 from J, leaving 16 bases between them. Germline values: CDR1 SGHNT, CDR2 YYREEE (reference sequence). The CDR3 loop spans 17 amino acids.